This T cell receptor (beta chain) emerged from a study of T cells in localized non-small cell lung cancer. Study outcomes and limitations: Uninvolved adjacent lung, not tumor, had the highest T cell clonality. There were a median around 59 of the top 100 tumor clones appearing in adjacent lung. Prolonged overall survival went with higher T cell density in the blood.

Turning to this clone: Its cognate antigen is unknown.

Profiling relied on immunoSEQ multiplex PCR, and the TCRdb table lists in-frame clones only, not all of them. The sample holds over 25,000 clones, roughly 88% seen once. Sequences were derived from peripheral blood, sampled before any cancer treatment. This receptor was obtained from a woman between 35 and 75 years old with stage I lung adenocarcinoma.

CDR3 nucleotide sequence: TGTGCCTGGGGGGACAGGATGAATCAGCCCCAGCATTTT. Translation: CAWGDRMNQPQHF. The rearrangement joins TRBV30 to TRBJ1-5; 8 bases map to TRBD1. V was pared by 5 bases and J by 4 bases, with 4 bases of the junction left unmatched. Germline V gene sequence: CDR1 GTSNPN, CDR2 SVGIG (reference sequence). This CDR3 region has 13 residues.